These T cell receptor beta chains were read from a single sample in a study of blood T cell repertoires in COVID-19. The table came from immunoSEQ multiplex PCR; TCRdb's copy has only in-frame clones and leaves some out. The sample has about 190,000 clones, approximately 86% seen once. The sequenced sample was peripheral blood. The receptors stem from a man in his thirties or forties with acute or convalescent COVID-19. Each CDR3 is given with its conserved first and last residue. The D gene is left open where the match is weak. The listing skips clone size in some rows; elsewhere it reads once, few, many or a size class.

d_call	j_call	clone_size	v_call	cdr3_nt	cdr3_aa
NA	TRBJ1-4	once	TRBV7-9	TGTGCCAGCGTTCGTACGAAAGGTGGTGGAGATGAAAAACTGTTTTTT	CASVRTKGGGDEKLFF
NA	TRBJ1-4	NA	TRBV2	TGTGCCAGCAGTGATGAGGTACTACGGGAAAAACTGTTTTTT	CASSDEVLREKLFF
TRBD1	TRBJ1-4	few	TRBV2	TGTGCCAGCAGTGGACAGGGACTTAATGAAAAACTGTTTTTT	CASSGQGLNEKLFF
TRBD1	TRBJ2-5	NA	TRBV4-1	TGCGCCAGCAGCCAAACTACGACAGGGGGCAGGGAGACCCAGTACTTC	CASSQTTTGGRETQYF
NA	TRBJ2-7	NA	TRBV18	TGTGCCAGCTCACCCGGGGTGGCGCGCGACGAGCAGTACTTC	CASSPGVARDEQYF
TRBD1	TRBJ1-1	NA	TRBV28	TGTGCCAGCTGGACAGGGGGCGCTTCTTATCTGAACACTGAAGCTTTCTTT	CASWTGGASYLNTEAFF
NA	TRBJ2-7	NA	TRBV4-1	TGCGCCAGCAGCACGCCCGGTGTTTCCGCCTACGAGCAGTACTTC	CASSTPGVSAYEQYF
TRBD1	TRBJ1-5	NA	TRBV9	TGTGCCAGCAGCGTTAGACAGGGCTCCAATCAGCCCCAGCATTTT	CASSVRQGSNQPQHF
TRBD2	TRBJ2-1	NA	TRBV2	TGTGCCAGCAGCCCCCGGACTAGCTCGGATAAGCAGTTCTTC	CASSPRTSSDKQFF
TRBD2	TRBJ2-7	few	TRBV6-5	TGTGCCAGCAGTTACTCGGGCGGGGGGACCTACGAGCAGTACTTC	CASSYSGGGTYEQYF
TRBD1	TRBJ1-4	NA	TRBV13	TGTGCCAGCAGCTCCTACTTTGACAGGGGAAGGAAAAAACTGTTTTTT	CASSSYFDRGRKKLFF
NA	TRBJ2-2	NA	TRBV2	TGTGCCAGCAGTACCACTAGAACCGGGGAGCTGTTTTTT	CASSTTRTGELFF
TRBD1	TRBJ1-2	NA	TRBV6-5	TGTGCCAGCAGAGAGACAGGGGGCCTCTCTTCGAGCTACACCTTC	CASRETGGLSSSYTF
NA	TRBJ1-2	NA	TRBV6-5	TGTGCTTCACTAAGGGGGGGCGGCTACACCTTC	CASLRGGGYTF
TRBD2	TRBJ2-5	NA	TRBV28	TGTGCCAGCAGTTCGGGGGCTAGCGGGAGCCAAGAGACCCAGTACTTC	CASSSGASGSQETQYF
NA	TRBJ2-5	NA	TRBV3-1/TRBV3-2	TGTGCCAGCAGCCAAGAACCAGGGAGGGAGACCCAGTACTTC	CASSQEPGRETQYF
TRBD2	TRBJ2-7	NA	TRBV19	TGTGCCAGTAGCCCGGGAGCGGGGGGCCGGGAGCAGTACTTC	CASSPGAGGREQYF
NA	TRBJ1-4	NA	TRBV15	TGTGCCACCAGCAGAGATAGGGGGGGTTCTAATGAAAAACTGTTTTTT	CATSRDRGGSNEKLFF
NA	TRBJ1-1	few	TRBV3-1/TRBV3-2	TGTGCCAGCAGCCAAAGAGGCAGGGGAATAGAAGCTTTCTTT	CASSQRGRGIEAFF
TRBD1	TRBJ1-5	NA	TRBV7-2	TGTGCCAGCAGCGCCTTGGGACAGAACAATCAGCCCCAGCATTTT	CASSALGQNNQPQHF
NA	TRBJ1-2	NA	TRBV6-1	TGTGCCAGCAGTGAATTAGGGGGGGATGGCTACACCTTC	CASSELGGDGYTF
TRBD2	TRBJ2-1	NA	TRBV3-1/TRBV3-2	TGTGCCAGCCTAGCGGGGGGCCAGTCGTCTGAGCAGTTCTTC	CASLAGGQSSEQFF
TRBD2	TRBJ2-5	NA	TRBV4-1	TGCGCCAGCAGCCAACGGCGGACTAGCGGGAGATTCCAAGAGACCCAGTACTTC	CASSQRRTSGRFQETQYF
NA	TRBJ1-2	few	TRBV27	TGTGCCAGCAGTTCCCTGGACTCTTATGGCTACACCTTC	CASSSLDSYGYTF
NA	TRBJ1-1	NA	TRBV9	TGTGCCAGCAGCGTAACAGGGAACACTGAAGCTTTCTTT	CASSVTGNTEAFF
NA	TRBJ1-6	NA	TRBV11-2	TGTGCCAGCAGCTTACTTCCGAGACAGCTAAATTCACCCCTCCACTTT	CASSLLPRQLNSPLHF
NA	TRBJ2-2	once	TRBV5-1	TGCGCCAGCAGCTTAGAACAGCTAAACACCGGGGAGCTGTTTTTT	CASSLEQLNTGELFF
NA	TRBJ2-7	NA	TRBV10-3	TGTGCCATCAGTGAGTCCCGGACAGATTTGACACACGAGCAGTACTTC	CAISESRTDLTHEQYF
NA	TRBJ2-3	NA	TRBV27	TGTGCCAGCAGTTTAACGGGAGATACGCAGTATTTT	CASSLTGDTQYF
NA	TRBJ1-3	NA	TRBV3-1/TRBV3-2	TGTGCCAGCAGCCCCCGCAGGGGTGATTCGGGAAACACCATATATTTT	CASSPRRGDSGNTIYF
NA	TRBJ1-2	NA	TRBV30	TGTGCCTGGAGTGGTAGGGGCGGCGGCTACACCTTC	CAWSGRGGGYTF
NA	TRBJ2-3	NA	TRBV29-1	TGCAGCGTTGAATTGCCAACGAAAAGAGGGGATACGCAGTATTTT	CSVELPTKRGDTQYF
TRBD2	TRBJ2-1	NA	TRBV19	TGTGCCAGTTCGTCGGGGGGGGAGAATGAGCAGTTCTTC	CASSSGGENEQFF
TRBD2	TRBJ2-5	NA	TRBV30	TGTGCCTGGAGTGGGGGAGGGGAGACCCAGTACTTC	CAWSGGGETQYF
NA	TRBJ1-1	NA	TRBV6-5	TGTGCCAGCAGTTACTCGGTGACAGCTGAAGCTTTCTTT	CASSYSVTAEAFF
NA	TRBJ1-5	NA	TRBV30	TGTGCCTGGACGGCAGGGGCCCAGGTCGGAAGTCAGCCCCAGCATTTT	CAWTAGAQVGSQPQHF
NA	TRBJ1-5	once	TRBV4-1	TGCGCCAGCAGCACCTGGACAGAGCAATATCAGCCCCAGCATTTT	CASSTWTEQYQPQHF
TRBD1	TRBJ1-5	NA	TRBV10-1	TGCGCCAGCAGTGGACCCGCCGGCCCGACAGGGGACGGCAATCAGCCCCAGCATTTT	CASSGPAGPTGDGNQPQHF
TRBD2	TRBJ2-1	NA	TRBV10-3	TGTGCCATCAGTGGGGGAACTAGCGGGTACAATGAGCAGTTCTTC	CAISGGTSGYNEQFF
TRBD1	TRBJ1-2	once	TRBV15	TGTGCCACCAGTCCGGGACAGGGGATTGGTTGGGACTATGGCTACACCTTC	CATSPGQGIGWDYGYTF
NA	TRBJ1-2	NA	TRBV9	TGTGCCAGCAGCCCCTCGGGGGTTGACTATGGCTACACCTTC	CASSPSGVDYGYTF
NA	TRBJ1-1	NA	TRBV2	TGTGCCAGCAAAGGGGGGGTAGGGACTGAAGCTTTCTTT	CASKGGVGTEAFF
TRBD1	TRBJ2-4	NA	TRBV18	TGTGCCAGCTCACCATCGACAGGGGGTAAAAACATTCAGTACTTC	CASSPSTGGKNIQYF
NA	TRBJ1-5	NA	TRBV14	TGTGCCAGCAGCCACCATTTTAGGGGTTCCGTGAAGCCCCAGCATTTT	CASSHHFRGSVKPQHF
TRBD2	TRBJ2-7	NA	TRBV7-6	TGTGCCAGCAGCTTAGAGATCACTAGCGAACTCAGCTACGAGCAGTACTTC	CASSLEITSELSYEQYF
NA	TRBJ2-5	NA	TRBV19	TGTGCCAGTAGTATCCGGGGGGCAGGAGAGACCCAGTACTTC	CASSIRGAGETQYF
TRBD2	TRBJ2-1	NA	TRBV28	TGTGCCAGCAGTTTTTGGTCATTAGCGGGAGAAGATGATGAGCAGTTCTTC	CASSFWSLAGEDDEQFF
NA	TRBJ2-3	NA	TRBV6-5	TGTGCCAGCAGAATACAGGGTCCAGATACGCAGTATTTT	CASRIQGPDTQYF